These T cell receptor beta chains were read from a single sample in a study of T-cell reconstitution after alpha-beta-depleted transplantation in children. From the PCR reads, TCRdb called clonotypes with MiXCR, one entry per CDR3 protein. The sample lists around 960,000 distinct CDR3 sequences, around 30% occurring once. The sample in question was PBMCs, mostly from graft donor cells, obtained 360 days after TCRalphabeta/CD19-depleted stem cell transplant. Source of these receptors: a boy in the first two years of life who had a stem cell transplant for SCID, so the T cells may come from the graft donor. CDR3s include the opening cysteine and the closing phenylalanine or tryptophan. The D gene is left open where the match is weak. Clone sizes are given selectively: once, few, many, or a class where the clone is expanded.

>TRBJ2-2|TRBD1|few|TRBV4-3
CASSQANRGPTGELFF
TGCGCCAGCAGCCAGGCTAACAGGGGCCCGACCGGGGAGCTGTTTTTT
>TRBJ1-2|NA|NA|TRBV27
CASSLIGGGGTLNYGYTF
TGTGCCAGCAGTTTAATCGGGGGAGGGGGGACCCTGAACTATGGCTACACCTTC
>TRBJ1-2|NA|once|TRBV12-3/TRBV12-4
CASTSGQGRMDGYTF
NA
>TRBJ2-1|TRBD2|few|TRBV3-1
CASSSTSGSNEQFF
TGTGCCAGCAGCTCTACTAGCGGGAGCAATGAGCAGTTCTTC
>TRBJ2-1|TRBD1|NA|TRBV2
CASSFSIPGTGVFNEQFF
TGTGCCAGCAGCTTCTCTATTCCCGGGACAGGGGTCTTCAATGAGCAGTTCTTC
>TRBJ1-2|TRBD1|few|TRBV20-1
CSARRTGNYGYTF
TGCAGTGCCCGCCGGACAGGGAACTATGGCTACACCTTC
>TRBJ1-6|NA|few|TRBV6-5
CASSYSLQVALHF
TGTGCCAGCAGTTACTCTCTACAGGTAGCCCTCCACTTT
>TRBJ2-1|NA|NA|TRBV11-2
CASSLEQPISYNEQFF
TGTGCCAGCAGCTTAGAACAGCCAATCTCCTACAATGAGCAGTTCTTC
>TRBJ1-2|TRBD1|few|TRBV5-1
CASSLGQGGDYTF
TGCGCCAGCAGCTTGGGACAGGGGGGAGACTACACCTTC
>TRBJ2-2|NA|few|TRBV30
CAWSVGDGGELFF
TGTGCCTGGAGTGTGGGAGATGGCGGGGAGCTGTTTTTT
>TRBJ2-3|TRBD1|many|TRBV5-1
CASSHEVGGDTQYF
TGCGCCAGCAGCCACGAGGTAGGGGGCGATACGCAGTATTTT
>TRBJ2-5|TRBD1|NA|TRBV5-6
CASSISWRDRDGETQYF
TGTGCCAGCAGCATATCTTGGCGGGACAGGGACGGGGAGACCCAGTACTTC
>TRBJ1-2|NA|NA|TRBV12-3/TRBV12-4
CASSFPGGFGYGYTF
TGTGCCAGCAGTTTCCCGGGGGGGTTTGGATATGGCTACACCTTC
>TRBJ2-3|NA|NA|TRBV12-3/TRBV12-4
CASRDPRSDTQYF
TGTGCCAGCAGGGACCCTAGATCGGATACGCAGTATTTT
>TRBJ2-3|NA|few|TRBV18
CASSPLFTDTQYF
TGTGCCAGCTCACCACTTTTTACAGATACGCAGTATTTT
>TRBJ2-1|NA|few|TRBV20-1
CSALELDEQFF
TGCAGTGCCCTGGAACTCGATGAGCAGTTCTTC
>TRBJ2-3|TRBD1|NA|TRBV27
CASSPPTGFRIDTQYF
TGTGCCAGCAGTCCCCCGACAGGGTTTCGAATAGATACGCAGTATTTT
>TRBJ1-2|NA|once|TRBV7-2
CASSFDAGNYGYTF
TGTGCCAGCAGCTTTGACGCAGGCAACTATGGCTACACCTTC
>TRBJ2-3|TRBD2|many|TRBV20-1
CSAKLAGGSDTQYF
TGCAGTGCTAAACTAGCGGGGGGGTCAGATACGCAGTATTTT
>TRBJ1-5|TRBD1|few|TRBV12-3/TRBV12-4
CASSLAYRGHQPQHF
TGTGCCAGCAGTTTAGCATACAGGGGGCACCAGCCCCAGCATTTT
>TRBJ1-5|TRBD1|few|TRBV7-2
CASSSTGTGNQPQHF
TGTGCCAGCAGCTCAACCGGGACAGGGAATCAGCCCCAGCATTTT
>TRBJ2-7|NA|NA|TRBV10-3
CAIRDVPKNSYEQYF
TGTGCCATCAGGGACGTGCCAAAGAACTCCTACGAGCAGTACTTC
>TRBJ1-1|TRBD1|NA|TRBV12-3/TRBV12-4
CASSFRQGAWDTEAFF
TGTGCCAGCAGTTTTCGTCAGGGGGCCTGGGACACTGAAGCTTTCTTT
>TRBJ1-6|NA|NA|TRBV6-1
CASTLRGTHNSPLHF
TGTGCCAGCACCCTTCGCGGGACCCATAATTCACCCCTCCACTTT
>TRBJ2-7|TRBD1|NA|TRBV6-5
CASSIDRVGAYEQYF
TGTGCCAGCAGTATCGACAGGGTAGGGGCCTACGAGCAGTACTTC
>TRBJ2-3|TRBD2|few|TRBV24-1
CATSDRGGGTTDTQYF
TGTGCCACCAGTGACAGAGGCGGGGGGACCACAGATACGCAGTATTTT
>TRBJ2-2|TRBD2|NA|TRBV5-5
CASSLRSGGLLNTGELFF
TGTGCCAGCAGCTTGAGAAGCGGGGGACTACTGAACACCGGGGAGCTGTTTTTT
>TRBJ1-1|NA|NA|TRBV29-1
CSASPRGMNTEAFF
TGCAGCGCTTCACCCAGGGGAATGAACACTGAAGCTTTCTTT
>TRBJ1-5|NA|NA|TRBV20-1
CSASIGGFHQPQHF
TGCAGTGCTAGTATTGGGGGTTTCCATCAGCCCCAGCATTTT
>TRBJ2-5|TRBD2|NA|TRBV19
CASSKNPAGVRETQYF
TGTGCCAGTAGCAAGAACCCAGCGGGGGTACGAGAGACCCAGTACTTC
>TRBJ2-1|NA|NA|TRBV9
CASSAHLKVGDNEQFF
TGTGCCAGCAGCGCCCACTTAAAGGTGGGGGACAATGAGCAGTTCTTC
>TRBJ1-2|NA|NA|TRBV5-1
CASSRTNTENYGYTF
TGCGCCAGCAGCCGGACAAACACGGAGAACTATGGCTACACCTTC
>TRBJ1-2|TRBD1|NA|TRBV4-2
CASSQDKAAAGGYGYTF
TGTGCCAGCAGCCAAGATAAGGCCGCGGCAGGGGGCTATGGCTACACCTTC
>TRBJ2-6|NA|NA|TRBV28
CASSSYTFGGANVLTF
NA
>TRBJ1-6|NA|NA|TRBV6-5
CASSWDTNSPLHF
TGTGCCAGCAGTTGGGACACGAATTCACCCCTCCACTTT
>TRBJ2-5|TRBD2|few|TRBV29-1
CSVHPGLAGGETQYF
TGCAGCGTGCACCCTGGACTAGCGGGGGGGGAGACCCAGTACTTC
>TRBJ2-1|TRBD2|NA|TRBV11-1
CASSPRDAGGPRTDEQFF
TGTGCCAGCAGCCCCCGGGACGCGGGGGGCCCCCGTACGGATGAGCAGTTCTTC
>TRBJ2-3|NA|NA|TRBV7-2
CASSFTLDTQYF
TGTGCCAGCAGCTTCACTTTAGATACGCAGTATTTT
>TRBJ2-7|NA|NA|TRBV29-1
CSVELGSYEQYF
TGCAGCGTTGAATTGGGGAGCTACGAGCAGTACTTC
>TRBJ2-1|NA|few|TRBV27
CASTNRAGSYNEQFF
TGTGCCAGCACAAACCGGGCCGGCTCCTACAATGAGCAGTTCTTC
>TRBJ2-1|TRBD2|NA|TRBV28
CASRTRLALYNEQFF
TGTGCCAGCAGAACCAGACTAGCCCTCTACAATGAGCAGTTCTTC
>TRBJ2-5|TRBD2|NA|TRBV7-8
CASSFWRGTLETQYF
TGTGCCAGCAGCTTTTGGCGGGGGACTTTAGAGACCCAGTACTTC
>TRBJ1-6|TRBD1|NA|TRBV12-3/TRBV12-4
CASRPGTGAPSYNSPLHF
TGTGCCAGCAGACCGGGGACAGGGGCCCCCTCCTATAATTCACCCCTCCACTTT
>TRBJ2-3|TRBD2|NA|TRBV7-6
CASSLARGGPQGTQYF
TGTGCCAGCAGCTTAGCGCGGGGGGGACCTCAAGGTACGCAGTATTTT
>TRBJ2-1|NA|NA|TRBV7-2
CASSGDGIPNNEQFF
TGTGCCAGCAGCGGAGACGGGATTCCGAACAATGAGCAGTTCTTC
>TRBJ2-1|NA|NA|TRBV18
CASSPLIPEQFF
TGTGCCAGCTCACCCCTTATACCTGAGCAGTTCTTC
>TRBJ2-3|TRBD1|NA|TRBV5-1
CASSQTGQKDTQYF
TGCGCCAGCAGCCAGACAGGGCAGAAAGATACGCAGTATTTT
>TRBJ2-3|TRBD2|NA|TRBV5-1
CASSEATGLAGTDTQYF
TGCGCCAGCAGCGAAGCAACGGGACTAGCGGGCACAGATACGCAGTATTTT
>TRBJ2-5|NA|NA|TRBV7-6
CASSFYYGSETQYF
TGTGCCAGCAGCTTTTATTATGGTTCGGAGACCCAGTACTTC
>TRBJ2-5|TRBD2|NA|TRBV11-2
CASSSSGGDQETQYF
TGTGCCAGCAGCTCCAGCGGGGGGGACCAAGAGACCCAGTACTTC